This T cell receptor (beta chain) emerged from a study of cytomegalovirus exposure and HLA in healthy donors. Vbeta (60) and Jbeta (13) primers were used in the PCR. Clones were sequenced by immunoSEQ multiplex PCR, and TCRdb holds only the in-frame ones, with some missing. The sample has some 110,000 clones, roughly three fifths seen once. This clone has more than one count but fewer than ten. Germline-derived CDR1 and CDR2 are GTSNPN and SVGIG (reference sequence). The CDR3 is 13 amino acids. V lost 1 base, J lost 9 bases, and 12 bases lay in between. The sample comprised PBMCs. This TCR derives from a woman aged 40 to 50 in good health and CMV-seropositive. The chain joins TRBV30 to TRBJ2-2; D perhaps matches TRBD2 (5 bases). CDR3 DNA: TGTGCCTGGAGTGCCGATGAGGGCCGGGAGCTGTTTTTT. Encoded protein: CAWSADEGRELFF. The full variable domain, with the rest looked up from reference TRBV30 and TRBJ2-2, is SQTIHQWPATLVQPVGSPLSLECTVEGTSNPNLYWYRQAAGRGLQLLFYSVGIGQISSEVPQNLSASRPQDRQFILSSKKLLLSDSGFYLCAWSADEGRELFFGEGSRLTVL.